Reported below is one T cell receptor (beta chain). Its antigen is undetermined. This sample was taken from a study of T cell responses to AZD1222 COVID-19 vaccine. Whole-study findings and limits: Just a handful of AZD1222 recipients tested seropositive at baseline. At 160-218 and 743-854, vaccine-associated CD4 TCRs were dominant, and they spanned spike.

Profiling relied on immunoSEQ multiplex PCR, and the TCRdb table lists in-frame clones only, not all of them. The sample records 100,000 to 150,000 clones, around 87% being singletons. CDR3 length equals 15 residues. Per germline, CDR1 SEHNR and CDR2 FQNEAQ (reference sequence). Germline trimming cut 5 bases from V and 3 bases from J; bases unmatched to any gene: 5. This receptor was identified in an adult in good health. V gene TRBV7-9 combines with J gene TRBJ1-4, with TRBD1 matching over 8 bases. Sequenced here: peripheral blood, sampled on day 0 of AZD1222 vaccination. The CDR3 DNA is TGTGCCAGCAGCATCGACAGGGGCCCTAATGAAAAACTGTTTTTT. Its translation is CASSIDRGPNEKLFF.